The clone carrying this TCR beta chain was recorded many times. The antigen remains unidentified. A read error may explain this, as a much larger clone is one base away. This specimen comes from a study of Graves' ophthalmopathy and Graves' hyperthyroidism. Germline CDR1 and CDR2: MNHEY and SMNVEV (reference sequence). This CDR3 has 14 residues. The authors amplified TCR beta CDR3 regions, and they did so from RNA transcripts for repertoire sequencing. The library came from an HTBI-primed first-round RT-PCR and a second-round multiplex PCR. TCRdb reprocessed the multiplex PCR reads with MiXCR, giving one entry per CDR3 protein. The table lists about 220,000 distinct CDR3 sequences, 20% to 25% of them singletons. Under 3 months in duration, the ophthalmopathy in affected donors had moderate-to-severe activity, CAS ≥3 and NOSPECS ≥4. Among the exclusions were patients with other autoimmune diseases, uncontrolled infections, pregnancy or lactation. As diagnostic evidence, clinical symptoms, serum thyroxine, TRAb, thyroid ultrasound and orbital computed tomography were relied upon.

Study-wide points: Also, most clonotypes expanded in the thyroid above 0.001 frequency appeared in blood.

This chain connects TRBV27 to TRBJ2-7; 11 bases agree with TRBD1. Sequenced: peripheral blood. This clonotype was obtained from a woman aged 50 to 60 with Graves' ophthalmopathy. The CDR3 is CASSTGTGGYEQCF. Written as DNA, the CDR3 is TGTGCCAGCAGTACCGGGACAGGGGGTTACGAGCAGTGCTTC.